This T cell receptor beta chain is drawn from a study of human T cells and chemical hapten exposure. Broader study findings: The number of TCRs over 1 in 1000 frequency stayed unchanged after DPC. Large CDR3 similarity clusters arose significantly more often from expanded TCRs than from controls.

This clonotype was counted between two and nine times. Its antigen is still unknown. Time point defined: patch test 3, about 24 weeks after DPC sensitization. The treatment is: therapeutic diphenylcyclopropenone sensitization with weekly scalp DPC. V lost 0 bases and J 2 bases, leaving 5 bases between the germline ends. From germline, CDR1 is SGHTA and CDR2 FQGNSA. The CDR3 spans 14 residues. TCRdb passed the RACE reads through MiXCR, listing each CDR3 protein once. Altogether some 170,000 distinct CDR3 sequences are present, 28% being singletons, with the ten largest covering under 2.5%. The starting material was whole blood, obtained in connection with sensitization to the hapten diphenylcyclopropenone (DPC). This clonotype was obtained from a woman aged 18-29 years with alopecia areata. Some clones in this sample may be carry-over from other donors' samples. The chain is built from TRBV7-2 and TRBJ1-5; D is undetermined. Written as DNA, the CDR3 is TGTGCCAGCAGCTTAGCGGCCGGCAATCAGCCCCAGCATTTT. Translated, it gives CASSLAAGNQPQHF.